The 24 T cell receptor beta chains presented below share a single source sample, sequenced in a study of Graves' ophthalmopathy and Graves' hyperthyroidism. Amplifying from RNA transcripts, the study obtained TCR beta CDR3 regions. Following a first-round RT-PCR that used HTBI primers, a second-round multiplex PCR was carried out. TCRdb used MiXCR to reprocess the multiplex PCR reads, holding one entry per CDR3 protein. This table has roughly 500,000 distinct CDR3 sequences, around 14% appearing once. The sample was blood. The receptors originated from a woman between 25 and 40 years old with Graves' ophthalmopathy.

This clonotype came up many times. The chain is built from TRBV6-1 and TRBJ1-5; D call uncertain. This CDR3 contains 14 residues. Germline assignment: CDR1 MNHNS and CDR2 SASEGT. V was trimmed by 1 base and J by 7 bases, leaving 11 bases between them. CDR3 amino acids: CASSEDVPRQPQHF. CDR3 nucleotides: TGTGCCAGCAGTGAAGACGTGCCCAGGCAGCCCCAGCATTTT.

This clonotype was observed at least ten times. The gene calls are TRBV15 and TRBJ1-2, with TRBD1 matching over 11 bases. The CDR3 is 14 amino acids. Germline V gene data show CDR1 as LNHNV and CDR2 as YYDKDF (reference sequence). J gave up 7 bases and V 0 bases, and 1 base lay outside the gene matches. The CDR3 coding sequence is TGTGCCACCAGCAGAGACGGGACAGGGGGTGGCTACACCTTC. It codes for CATSRDGTGGGYTF.

This clonotype was seen at least ten times. V and J are TRBV2 and TRBJ2-5, with D possibly being TRBD2 (6 bases). The CDR3 spans 13 residues. V was trimmed by 4 bases and J by 5 bases, leaving 11 bases between them. Germline assignment: CDR1 SNHLY and CDR2 FYNNEI. CDR3 protein: CASSAGEEETQYF. The CDR3 nucleotides are TGTGCCAGCAGTGCTGGGGAGGAGGAGACCCAGTACTTC. The full variable domain, rest sourced from reference TRBV2 and TRBJ2-5, is EPEVTQTPSHQVTQMGQEVILRCVPISNHLYFYWYRQILGQKVEFLVSFYNNEISEKSEIFDDQFSVERPDGSNFTLKIRSTKLEDSAMYFCASSAGEEETQYFGPGTRLLVL.

The chain employs TRBV2 and TRBJ1-5, with TRBD1 identical over 8 bases. The CDR3 has 17 amino acids. J was trimmed by 0 bases and V by 8 bases; bases with no gene match: 12. Germline loops: CDR1 SNHLY, CDR2 FYNNEI. The CDR3 region is CASGATRTGISNQPQHF. The CDR3 bases are TGTGCCAGCGGCGCCACCCGGACAGGGATTAGCAATCAGCCCCAGCATTTT.

This clonotype was recorded many times. The J gene is TRBJ2-5, the V gene TRBV3-1, with D tentatively TRBD2 (6 bases). Trimming took 4 bases from V and 9 from J, leaving 18 bases between them. The CDR3 length is 14 residues. From germline, CDR1 is LGHDT and CDR2 YNNKEL (reference sequence). DNA of the CDR3: TGTGCCAGCAGCCGGGAACTGGGGGGTTTGGCCCAGTACTTC. Translation gives CASSRELGGLAQYF.

Ten or more counts support this clonotype. The chain employs TRBV18 and TRBJ2-7; D remains unclear. The germline V gene has CDR1 KGHSH and CDR2 LQKENI. With 5 bases removed from V and 2 bases from J, the gap between germline ends came to 13 bases. There are 14 residues in the CDR3. DNA for the CDR3: TGTGCCAGCTCAGCGAACCCGGGCCCCTACGAGCAGTACTTC. The encoded protein is CASSANPGPYEQYF.

This clonotype was detected only a few times. This chain uses TRBV4-2 with TRBJ2-5; 10 bases map to TRBD2. This CDR3 contains 23 residues. Germline CDR1 is LGHNA and CDR2 is YNFKEQ. Germline trimming cut 4 bases from V and 1 base from J; bases unmatched to any gene: 27. The CDR3 sequence: CASSPEGTGDYAAGGPGQETQYF. The CDR3 nucleotides are TGTGCCAGCAGCCCCGAAGGGACGGGTGACTATGCAGCGGGGGGGCCGGGCCAAGAGACCCAGTACTTC.

This clonotype has just a few counts. The rearrangement joins TRBV4-1 to TRBJ2-2; TRBD2 agrees at 10 bases. Trimming took 3 bases from V and 2 from J; bases not matched to a gene: 3. From germline, CDR1 is MGHRA and CDR2 YSYEKL. The CDR3 is made up of 16 amino acids. Written as DNA, the CDR3 is TGCGCCAGCAGCCACCGGACTAGCGGAAACACCGGGGAGCTGTTTTTT. It encodes CASSHRTSGNTGELFF.

DNA of the CDR3: TGTGCCAGCAGTGAAGGGGGGGACGGCTCCTACGAGCAGTACTTC. Translated: CASSEGGDGSYEQYF. The V gene is TRBV6-1, the J gene TRBJ2-7, with D perhaps TRBD2 (6 bases). The length of the CDR3 is 15 residues. The V gene lost 1 base and the J gene lost 0 bases, with 10 bases spanning the gap. Germline V gives CDR1 MNHNS, CDR2 SASEGT.

Many counts were recorded for this clonotype. This rearrangement joins TRBV28 to TRBJ1-2; D gene ambiguous. Germline assignment: CDR1 MDHEN and CDR2 SYDVKM. The CDR3 is made up of 15 amino acids. V dropped 3 bases and J dropped 2 bases, with 13 bases sitting between them. The CDR3 DNA follows: TGTGCCAGCAGTTTCCGGACCCGGGTAAACTATGGCTACACCTTC. This sequence encodes CASSFRTRVNYGYTF.

This clonotype was counted ten times or more. Given a much more abundant clone one base away, this may be a read error. The chain links TRBV27 to TRBJ2-2; no clear D gene. CDR1 and CDR2 from the germline V gene are MNHEY and SMNVEV (reference sequence). CDR3 length: 12 residues. CDR3 DNA sequence: TGTGCCACCTCTACTCACACCAGGGAGCTGTTTTTT. Translating it yields CATSTHTRELFF.

This chain uses TRBV6-4 with TRBJ2-7; tentative D call: TRBD1 (6 bases). The germline CDR1 and CDR2 sequences are MRHNA and SNTAGT. Trimming stripped 7 bases from V and 5 bases from J, with 15 bases between. This CDR3 is 13 amino acids long. The CDR3 DNA sequence: TGTGCCAGCACCCAGGGGCCGGAGAACGAGCAGTACTTC. This sequence encodes CASTQGPENEQYF.

The V gene is TRBV27, the J gene TRBJ2-7, with 9 positions matching TRBD1. Germline CDR1 reads MNHEY; CDR2 reads SMNVEV (reference sequence). This CDR3 spans 15 amino acids. V shed 3 bases, J shed 1 base, and the junction held 4 bases outside the gene matches. In DNA, the CDR3 is TGTGCCAGCAGTTTTCCGGGACAGGGTTCCTACGAGCAGTACTTC. Its translation: CASSFPGQGSYEQYF.

The table lists this clonotype with many counts. This chain uses TRBV12-3 or TRBV12-4 with TRBJ2-7, with unresolved D. The CDR3 totals 16 residues. With 9 bases removed from V and 3 bases from J, the gap between germline ends came to 24 bases. The CDR3: CASPFCRPSFFYEQYF. The CDR3 coding sequence is TGTGCCAGTCCTTTCTGTCGGCCCAGTTTTTTCTACGAGCAGTACTTC.

This clonotype appeared many times. This sequence joins TRBV12-5 and TRBJ2-5; 8 bases fit TRBD2. The germline V gene has CDR1 LGHNT and CDR2 FRNRAP. The length of the CDR3 is 16 residues. Trimming cost V 1 base and J 2 bases; bases outside gene matches: 6. CDR3 nucleotide sequence: TGTGCTAGTGGTTTGGCCGGTCCTAGCGGGCAAGAGACCCAGTACTTC. Translating gives CASGLAGPSGQETQYF.

The chain uses TRBV6-1 and TRBJ2-7, with TRBD2 matching 8 bases. The CDR3 covers 15 residues. The germline V gene encodes CDR1 MNHNS and CDR2 SASEGT. V dropped 5 bases and J dropped 1; count of bases not matched to a gene: 7. The DNA of the CDR3 is TGTGCCAGCAGTCCGGGGGGGGTATGGTCCTACGAGCAGTACTTC. Its translation is CASSPGGVWSYEQYF.

Note on this clonotype: Relative to the germline gene, one junction end is altered; a read error may explain this. This chain uses TRBV5-6 with TRBJ2-5; unclear D gene. This CDR3 is built from 14 residues. Germline assignment: CDR1 SGHDT and CDR2 YYEEEE. The CDR3 is CAGSISTIQETQYF. In DNA form, the CDR3 reads TGTGCCGGCAGCATATCCACAATACAAGAGACCCAGTACTTC.

This clonotype was counted many times. The chain joins TRBV7-2 to TRBJ1-1, with 9 bases lining up with TRBD1. This CDR3 spans 15 amino acids. Losses at the gene ends were 3 bases for V and 5 bases for J; bases not matched to a gene: 7. CDR1 is SGHTA and CDR2 is FQGNSA in the germline V gene. CDR3: CASSFKGQGTTEAFF. CDR3 coding DNA: TGTGCCAGCAGCTTCAAGGGACAGGGTACGACTGAAGCTTTCTTT.

On this clonotype itself: Mismatch with germline at one junction end may stem from a read error. The chain combines TRBV7-7 with TRBJ2-7; 10 bases are a match to TRBD2. CDR1 is SSHAT and CDR2 is FNYEAQ in the germline V gene (reference sequence). The CDR3 has 15 amino acids. This CDR3 reads CASSLEAGGTYEQYF. The CDR3 nucleotides are TGTGCTAGCAGCTTAGAAGCGGGAGGGACCTACGAGCAGTACTTC. Full variable domain (remainder filled in from reference TRBV7-7 and TRBJ2-7): GAGVSQSPRYKVTKRGQDVTLRCDPISSHATLYWYQQALGQGPEFLTYFNYEAQPDKSGLPSDRFSAERPEGSISTLTIQRTEQRDSAMYRCASSLEAGGTYEQYFGPGTRLTVT.

This clonotype was observed at least ten times. The gene calls are TRBV6-1 and TRBJ2-7, with D perhaps matching TRBD2 (5 bases). The CDR3 loop spans 14 amino acids. Trimming stripped 6 bases from V and 1 base from J, with 13 bases between. The germline gives CDR1 MNHNS, CDR2 SASEGT. CDR3: CASSKSGKSYEQYF. CDR3 in DNA: TGTGCCAGCAGCAAAAGCGGTAAATCCTACGAGCAGTACTTC.

This clonotype was picked up many times. CDR3 region: CASLPGDYGRGDYGYTF. CDR3 nucleotides: TGTGCCAGCTTACCAGGGGACTACGGGCGTGGGGACTATGGCTACACCTTC. The chain recombines TRBV19 with TRBJ1-2; D is perhaps TRBD1 (6 bases). V was trimmed by 9 bases and J by 3 bases, leaving 26 bases between them. This CDR3 spans 17 amino acids. Germline V lookup: CDR1 LNHDA, CDR2 SQIVND (reference sequence).

The rearrangement uses TRBV6-2 or TRBV6-3 and TRBJ2-5; tentative D call: TRBD1 (6 bases). The germline V and J ends were trimmed by 8 bases and 4 bases, with 11 bases remaining between them. The length of the CDR3 is 12 residues. The germline gives CDR1 MNHEY, CDR2 SVGEGT. Here the CDR3 DNA reads TGTGCCAGCGGGCAGGGGCTAGAGACCCAGTACTTC. It specifies CASGQGLETQYF.

The V call is TRBV7-2, the J call TRBJ1-5, with 10 nucleotides matching TRBD1. The trim removed 5 bases at V and 4 bases at J, leaving 5 bases unmatched. Germline V CDR1 and CDR2: SGHTA, FQGNSA. The CDR3 sequence is 15 residues long. The CDR3 here is CASSMGQGRNQPQHF. CDR3 coding DNA: TGTGCCAGCAGCATGGGACAGGGGAGGAATCAGCCCCAGCATTTT.

This clonotype has just one count. Because it lacks the conserved phenylalanine or tryptophan at the end, this CDR3 is likely a read error. The chain recombines TRBV12-3 or TRBV12-4 with TRBJ2-7; D is uncertain. CDR3 length equals 11 residues. Trimming pared 6 bases from V and 5 bases from J, leaving 8 bases between. CDR3 in amino acids: CASSPRDEQYY. In nucleotides, the CDR3 is TGTGCCAGCAGCCCCCGGGACGAGCAGTACTAC.